Sequencing of this T cell receptor beta chain was carried out in a study of cytomegalovirus exposure and HLA in healthy donors. The junction had 2 bases not matched to a gene; V was cut back by 8 bases and J by 2 bases. CDR1 is MDHEN, CDR2 SYDVKM, per germline. The CDR3 sequence is 12 residues long. Study findings and constraints: The authors listed 150 to 200 TCR beta chains as cytomegalovirus-associated.

Amplification used 60 Vbeta primers and 13 Jbeta primers. Sequencing used immunoSEQ multiplex PCR; TCRdb keeps in-frame clones, though not all of them. Of approximately 150,000 clones in the sample, approximately 88% are singletons; the top ten hold roughly 0.5%. Concerning this clone: Its target is unknown.

The specimen sequenced was PBMCs. The chain combines TRBV28 with TRBJ1-2, with 7 bases matching TRBD1. The receptor was isolated from a middle-aged woman in good health and CMV-seronegative. CDR3 nucleotide sequence: TGTGCCAGCGACAGGGCCAACTATGGCTACACCTTC. Translating gives CASDRANYGYTF.